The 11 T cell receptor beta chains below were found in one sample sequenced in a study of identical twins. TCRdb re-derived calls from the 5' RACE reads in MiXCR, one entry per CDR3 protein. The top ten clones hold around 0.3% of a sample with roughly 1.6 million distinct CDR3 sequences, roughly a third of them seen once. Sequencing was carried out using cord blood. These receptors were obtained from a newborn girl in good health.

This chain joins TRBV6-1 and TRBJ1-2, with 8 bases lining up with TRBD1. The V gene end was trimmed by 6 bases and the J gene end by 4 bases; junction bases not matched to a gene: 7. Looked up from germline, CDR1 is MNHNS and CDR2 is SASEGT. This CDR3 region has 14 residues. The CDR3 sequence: CASRGQVDLYGYTF. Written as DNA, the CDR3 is TGTGCCAGCAGGGGACAGGTGGACCTCTATGGCTACACCTTC.

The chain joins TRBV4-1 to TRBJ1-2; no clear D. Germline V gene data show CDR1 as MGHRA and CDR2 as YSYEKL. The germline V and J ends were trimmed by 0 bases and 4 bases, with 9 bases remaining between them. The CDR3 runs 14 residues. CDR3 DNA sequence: TGCGCCAGCAGCCAAGACGGGAGCGTCTATGGCTACACCTTC. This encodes CASSQDGSVYGYTF.

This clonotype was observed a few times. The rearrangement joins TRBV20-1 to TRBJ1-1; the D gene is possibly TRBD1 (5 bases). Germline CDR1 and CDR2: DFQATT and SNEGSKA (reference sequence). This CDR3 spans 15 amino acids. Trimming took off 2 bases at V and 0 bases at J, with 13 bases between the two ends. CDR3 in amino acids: CSARPPGVVNTEAFF. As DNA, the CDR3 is TGCAGTGCTAGACCTCCGGGGGTTGTGAACACTGAAGCTTTCTTT.

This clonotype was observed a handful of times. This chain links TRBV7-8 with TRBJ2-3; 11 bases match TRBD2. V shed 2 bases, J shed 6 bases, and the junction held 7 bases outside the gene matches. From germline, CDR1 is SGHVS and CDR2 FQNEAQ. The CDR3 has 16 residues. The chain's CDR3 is CASSLFSGRAHDTQYF. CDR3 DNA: TGTGCCAGCAGCTTATTTAGCGGGAGGGCCCATGATACGCAGTATTTT.

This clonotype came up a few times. CDR3 in DNA: TGCAGTGCTAGTGGGCTAGCGGGGGGTCGGACAGATACGCAGTATTTT. Its translation is CSASGLAGGRTDTQYF. The rearrangement joins TRBV20-1 to TRBJ2-3, with 11 nucleotides matching TRBD2. The CDR3 loop spans 16 amino acids. Germline V gene sequence: CDR1 DFQATT, CDR2 SNEGSKA (reference sequence). The trim removed 3 bases at V and 3 bases at J, leaving 8 bases unmatched.

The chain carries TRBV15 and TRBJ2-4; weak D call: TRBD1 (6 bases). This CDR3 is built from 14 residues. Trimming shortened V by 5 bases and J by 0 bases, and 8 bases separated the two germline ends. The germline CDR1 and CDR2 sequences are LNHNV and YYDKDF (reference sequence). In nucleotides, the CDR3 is TGTGCCACCAGCGAGGGGGTAGCCAAAAACATTCAGTACTTC. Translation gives CATSEGVAKNIQYF.

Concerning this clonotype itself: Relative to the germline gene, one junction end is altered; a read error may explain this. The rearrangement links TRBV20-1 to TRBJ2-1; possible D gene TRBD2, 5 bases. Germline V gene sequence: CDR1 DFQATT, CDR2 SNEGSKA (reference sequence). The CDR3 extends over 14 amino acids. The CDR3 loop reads CSAREAGWYSEQFF. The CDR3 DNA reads TGCAGTGCTAGAGAGGCGGGTTGGTACAGTGAGCAGTTCTTC.

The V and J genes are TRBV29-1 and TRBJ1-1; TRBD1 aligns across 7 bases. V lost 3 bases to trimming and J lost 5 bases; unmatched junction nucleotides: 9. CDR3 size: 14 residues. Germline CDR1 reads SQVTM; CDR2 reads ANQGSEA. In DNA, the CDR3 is TGCAGCGTTGATTGGTTTGACAGGGAGACTGAAGCTTTCTTT. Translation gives CSVDWFDRETEAFF.

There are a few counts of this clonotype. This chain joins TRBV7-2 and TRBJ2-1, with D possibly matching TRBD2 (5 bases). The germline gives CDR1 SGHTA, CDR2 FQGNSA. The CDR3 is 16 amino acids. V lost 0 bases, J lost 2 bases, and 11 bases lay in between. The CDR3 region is CASSLATVGTYNEQFF. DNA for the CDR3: TGTGCCAGCAGCTTAGCGACGGTCGGGACCTACAATGAGCAGTTCTTC.

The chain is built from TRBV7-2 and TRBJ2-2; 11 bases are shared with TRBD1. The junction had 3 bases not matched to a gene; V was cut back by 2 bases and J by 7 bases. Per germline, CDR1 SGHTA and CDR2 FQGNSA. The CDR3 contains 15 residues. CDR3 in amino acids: CASSLRTGGHGELFF. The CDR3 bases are TGTGCCAGCAGCTTAAGGACAGGGGGCCACGGGGAGCTGTTTTTT.

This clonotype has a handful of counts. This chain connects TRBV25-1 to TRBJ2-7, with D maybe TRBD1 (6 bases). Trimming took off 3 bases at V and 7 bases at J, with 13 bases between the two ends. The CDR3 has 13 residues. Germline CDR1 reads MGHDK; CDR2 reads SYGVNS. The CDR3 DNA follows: TGTGCCAGCAGTGAGGGGGCCTACAATGAGCAGTACTTC. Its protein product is CASSEGAYNEQYF.